These 2 T cell receptor beta chains were sequenced from one sample in a study of technical replicates of blood from several donors. The table came from immunoSEQ multiplex PCR; TCRdb's copy has only in-frame clones and leaves some out. Seen here are 50,000 to 70,000 clones, 86% observed once, and the top ten hold about 4.8%. Sequencing used PBMCs. All receptors derive from a human donor in good health. Some clones in this sample may be carry-over from other donors' samples.

This clone was counted a few times. The chain carries TRBV11-2 and TRBJ1-1, with D unclear. CDR1 and CDR2 from the germline V gene are SGHAT and FQNNGV. The CDR3 is 14 residues long. Trimming removed 6 bases at V and 8 bases at J, with 19 bases between. CDR3 nucleotides: TGTGCCAGCAGACCCATCAAACGGGGAGCCGAAGCTTTCTTT. Residues: CASRPIKRGAEAFF.

The chain uses TRBV4-3 and TRBJ1-2, with D possibly matching TRBD1 (6 bases). Germline lookup yields CDR1 LGHNA and CDR2 YSLEER. CDR3 length: 16 residues. Trimming pared 0 bases from V and 1 base from J, leaving 12 bases between. The CDR3 bases are TGCGCCAGCAGCCAAGATAGAGGACAGCGTAACTATGGCTACACCTTC. This gives the protein CASSQDRGQRNYGYTF.